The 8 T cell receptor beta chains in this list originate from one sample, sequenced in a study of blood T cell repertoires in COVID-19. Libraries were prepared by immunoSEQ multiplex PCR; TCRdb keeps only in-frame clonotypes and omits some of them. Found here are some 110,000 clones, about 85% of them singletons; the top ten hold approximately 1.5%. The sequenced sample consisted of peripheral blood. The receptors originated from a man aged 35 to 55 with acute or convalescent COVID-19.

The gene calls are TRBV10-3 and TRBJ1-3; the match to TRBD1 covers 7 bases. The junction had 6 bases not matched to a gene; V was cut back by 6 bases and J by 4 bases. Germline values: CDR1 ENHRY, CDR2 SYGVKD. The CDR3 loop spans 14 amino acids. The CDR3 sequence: CAISPQGRGNTIYF. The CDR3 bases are TGTGCCATCAGCCCACAGGGGAGAGGAAACACCATATATTTT.

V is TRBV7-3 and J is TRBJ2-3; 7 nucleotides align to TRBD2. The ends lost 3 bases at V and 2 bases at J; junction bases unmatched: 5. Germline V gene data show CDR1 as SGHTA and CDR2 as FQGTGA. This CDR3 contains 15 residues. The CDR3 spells CASSFTSGATDTQYF. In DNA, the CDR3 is TGTGCCAGCAGCTTCACCAGCGGGGCCACAGATACGCAGTATTTT.

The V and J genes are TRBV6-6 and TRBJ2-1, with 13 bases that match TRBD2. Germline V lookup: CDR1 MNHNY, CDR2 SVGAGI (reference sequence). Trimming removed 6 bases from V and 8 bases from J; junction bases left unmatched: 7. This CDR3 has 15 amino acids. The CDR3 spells CASSPLAGGFDEQFF. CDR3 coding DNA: TGTGCCAGCAGCCCACTAGCGGGAGGGTTCGATGAGCAGTTCTTC.

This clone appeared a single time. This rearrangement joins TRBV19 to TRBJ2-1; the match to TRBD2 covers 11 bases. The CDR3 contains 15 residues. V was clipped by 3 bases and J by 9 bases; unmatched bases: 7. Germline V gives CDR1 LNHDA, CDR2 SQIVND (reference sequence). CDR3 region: CASSILAGGPPEQFF. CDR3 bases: TGTGCCAGTAGTATTCTAGCGGGAGGCCCTCCTGAGCAGTTCTTC.

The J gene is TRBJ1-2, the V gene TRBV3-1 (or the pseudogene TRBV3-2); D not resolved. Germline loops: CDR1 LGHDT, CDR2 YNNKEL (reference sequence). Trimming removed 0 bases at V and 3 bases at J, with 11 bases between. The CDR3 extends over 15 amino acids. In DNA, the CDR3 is TGTGCCAGCAGCCAAGATAGAAGAATGTACTATGGCTACACCTTC. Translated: CASSQDRRMYYGYTF.

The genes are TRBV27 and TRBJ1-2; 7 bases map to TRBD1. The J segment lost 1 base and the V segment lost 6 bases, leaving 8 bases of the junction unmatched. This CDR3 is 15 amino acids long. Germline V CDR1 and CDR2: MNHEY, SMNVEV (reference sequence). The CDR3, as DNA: TGTGCCAGCAGCCGACAGGGCCTTTTTAACTATGGCTACACCTTC. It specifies CASSRQGLFNYGYTF.

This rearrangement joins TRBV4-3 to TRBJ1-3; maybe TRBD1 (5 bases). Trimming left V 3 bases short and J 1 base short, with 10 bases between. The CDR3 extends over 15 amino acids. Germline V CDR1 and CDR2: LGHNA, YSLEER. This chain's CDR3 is CASSQGAGSGNTIYF. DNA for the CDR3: TGCGCCAGCAGCCAGGGTGCAGGGTCTGGAAACACCATATATTTT.

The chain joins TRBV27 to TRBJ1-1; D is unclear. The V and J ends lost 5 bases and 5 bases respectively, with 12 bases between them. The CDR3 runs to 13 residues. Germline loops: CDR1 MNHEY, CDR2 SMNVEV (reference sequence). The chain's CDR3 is CASSPSFSTEAFF. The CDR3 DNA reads TGTGCCAGCAGTCCCTCCTTTTCGACTGAAGCTTTCTTT.